Below, 9 T cell receptor beta chains from the same sample are listed, as sequenced in a study of shared clonotypes between healthy human individuals. Here immunoSEQ multiplex PCR was the method, and the copy in TCRdb shows in-frame clones only, minus some. This table has approximately 530,000 clones, around 95% appearing once. The sample consisted of naive CD4+ T cells sorted from blood. The sample's subset: CD45RA+ positively selected. Receptor source: a woman between 25 and 40 years old in good health.

This chain's CDR3 is CASSLGGRPPATSTYEQYF. The CDR3 bases are TGTGCCAGCAGCTTGGGTGGCCGTCCGCCAGCGACTAGTACCTACGAGCAGTACTTC. This chain connects TRBV5-4 to TRBJ2-7, with TRBD2 as a possible D gene (6 bases). The V end lost 0 bases, the J end lost 2 bases, and 24 bases lay between the germline ends. The germline V gene encodes CDR1 SGHNT and CDR2 YYREEE (reference sequence). The CDR3 totals 19 residues.

The V and J genes are TRBV7-2 and TRBJ1-1; TRBD1 agrees at 7 bases. With 6 bases clipped from V and 2 bases from J, the junction kept 12 bases outside the gene matches. CDR3 length: 16 residues. CDR1 is SGHTA and CDR2 is FQGNSA in the germline V gene. CDR3 nucleotides: TGTGCCAGCAGGATGACAGGGAGTCGGGGTAACACTGAAGCTTTCTTT. Encoded protein: CASRMTGSRGNTEAFF.

The rearrangement joins TRBV6-5 to TRBJ1-3; D is uncertain. Germline assignment: CDR1 MNHEY and CDR2 SVGAGI. This CDR3 is 15 amino acids long. Between the trimmed V and J ends, which lost 0 bases and 0 bases, there was a span of 6 bases. CDR3 loop: CASSYSRGSGNTIYF. CDR3 sequence (DNA): TGTGCCAGCAGTTACTCGCGGGGCTCTGGAAACACCATATATTTT.

In nucleotides, the CDR3 is TGTGCCAGCAGAAGACAGGACGTAATTAACAATGAGCAGTTCTTC. The encoded protein is CASRRQDVINNEQFF. The chain carries TRBV6-1 and TRBJ2-1, with D possibly matching TRBD1 (6 bases). The CDR3 is 15 amino acids. Trimming cost V 6 bases and J 5 bases, with 17 bases left between them. Germline CDR1 reads MNHNS; CDR2 reads SASEGT.

This clone has just one count. An end of the junction differs from the germline gene, which may be a read error. The chain employs TRBV28 and TRBJ2-7, with D possibly TRBD1 on 7 matching bases. CDR3 size: 13 residues. Germline V gene data show CDR1 as MDHEN and CDR2 as SYDVKM. The CDR3 DNA reads TGTGCCAGCGGGCTGACAGGGCGGGGAATGGGGAATTTC. Residues: CASGLTGRGMGNF.

This chain connects TRBV5-1 to TRBJ2-7; TRBD2 aligns across 8 bases. Germline CDR1 is SGHRS and CDR2 is YFSETQ. J was trimmed by 2 bases and V by 1 base; bases with no gene match: 2. This CDR3 spans 14 amino acids. CDR3 region: CASSLWREAYEQYF. In DNA form, the CDR3 reads TGCGCCAGCAGCTTGTGGCGGGAGGCCTACGAGCAGTACTTC.

The chain employs TRBV5-1 and TRBJ2-3, with 8 bases that match TRBD2. Trimming removed 4 bases from V and 2 bases from J; junction bases left unmatched: 12. CDR1 and CDR2 from the germline V gene are SGHRS and YFSETQ. The CDR3 is 17 amino acids. The CDR3 DNA reads TGCGCCAGCAGCCGACTCGGACTAGCTGCTACCACAGATACGCAGTATTTT. It is translated as CASSRLGLAATTDTQYF.

The genes are TRBV30 and TRBJ1-1; possibly TRBD1 for D (5 bases). The CDR3 is 14 residues long. From germline, CDR1 is GTSNPN and CDR2 SVGIG (reference sequence). With 3 bases removed from V and 2 bases from J, the gap between germline ends came to 13 bases. The CDR3 protein is CAWRERGRNTEAFF. The CDR3 DNA follows: TGTGCCTGGAGAGAGAGGGGACGAAACACTGAAGCTTTCTTT.

The CDR3 bases are TGTGCCAGCTCACCACAACAGGGGGTGGCTGAGCAGTTCTTC. Its translation: CASSPQQGVAEQFF. This sequence joins TRBV18 and TRBJ2-1, with 8 bases aligning to TRBD1. Losses at the gene ends were 1 base for V and 9 bases for J; bases not matched to a gene: 5. CDR3 length: 14 residues. Germline assignment: CDR1 KGHSH and CDR2 LQKENI.